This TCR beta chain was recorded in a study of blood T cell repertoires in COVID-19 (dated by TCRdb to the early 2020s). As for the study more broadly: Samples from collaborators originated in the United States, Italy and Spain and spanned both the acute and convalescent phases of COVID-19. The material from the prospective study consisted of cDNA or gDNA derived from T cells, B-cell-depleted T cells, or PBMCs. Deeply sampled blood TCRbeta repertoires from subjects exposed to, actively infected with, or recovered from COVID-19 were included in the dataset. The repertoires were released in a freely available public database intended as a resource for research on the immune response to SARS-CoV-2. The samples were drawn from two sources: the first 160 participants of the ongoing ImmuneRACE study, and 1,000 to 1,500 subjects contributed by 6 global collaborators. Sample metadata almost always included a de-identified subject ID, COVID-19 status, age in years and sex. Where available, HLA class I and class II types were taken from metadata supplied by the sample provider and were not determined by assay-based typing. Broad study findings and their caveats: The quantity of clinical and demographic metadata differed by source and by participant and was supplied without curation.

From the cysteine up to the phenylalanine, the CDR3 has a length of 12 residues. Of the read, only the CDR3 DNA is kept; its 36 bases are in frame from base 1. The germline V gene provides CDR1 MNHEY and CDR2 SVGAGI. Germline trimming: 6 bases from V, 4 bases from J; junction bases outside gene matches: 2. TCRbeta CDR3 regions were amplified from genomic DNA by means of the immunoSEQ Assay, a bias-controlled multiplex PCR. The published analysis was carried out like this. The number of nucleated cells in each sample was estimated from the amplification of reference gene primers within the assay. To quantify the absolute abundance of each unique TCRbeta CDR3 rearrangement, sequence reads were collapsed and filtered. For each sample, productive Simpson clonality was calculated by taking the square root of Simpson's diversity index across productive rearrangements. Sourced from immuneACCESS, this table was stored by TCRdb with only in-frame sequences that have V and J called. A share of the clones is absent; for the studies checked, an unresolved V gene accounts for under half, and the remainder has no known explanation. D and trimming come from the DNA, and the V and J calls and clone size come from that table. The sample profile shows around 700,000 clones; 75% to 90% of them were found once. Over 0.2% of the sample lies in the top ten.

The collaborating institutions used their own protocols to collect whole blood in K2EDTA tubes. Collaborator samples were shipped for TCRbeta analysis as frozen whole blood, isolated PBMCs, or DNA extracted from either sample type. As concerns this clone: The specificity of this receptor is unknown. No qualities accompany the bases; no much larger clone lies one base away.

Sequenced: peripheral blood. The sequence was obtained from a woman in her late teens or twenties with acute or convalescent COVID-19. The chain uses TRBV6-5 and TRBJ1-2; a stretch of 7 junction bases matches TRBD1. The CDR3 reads CASRQGPYGYTF. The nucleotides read TGTGCCAGCAGACAGGGGCCCTATGGCTACACCTTC.